This TCR beta chain was captured by sequencing in a study of regulatory T cells in long-lasting Graves disease (dated by TCRdb to 2020 to 2022). Background on the whole study: Antithyroid drugs had been taken for less than 3 months by newly diagnosed Graves' disease patients. Patients with persistent Graves' disease were compared with patients with newly diagnosed Graves' disease using TCR sequencing and RNA sequencing of peripheral blood. The study was conducted in China and was registered as a clinical trial. A total of some 33 samples were covered by TCR sequencing, comprising approximately 13 persistent and around 20 newly diagnosed Graves' disease patients. What the work shows at the level of the full study, not this receptor alone: Persistent Graves' disease patients showed lower TCR Shannon entropy and fewer highly expanded clones than newly diagnosed patients, suggesting clonal expansion. Persistent disease showed preferential use of TRBV28, TRBJ1-2 and TRBJ2-5, whereas newly diagnosed disease favored TRBV20-1 and TRBJ2-1. The authors acknowledged the small sample size as a limitation that may reduce accuracy. Only the TCR beta chain was sequenced and analyzed. The study examined only peripheral blood because the primary lesion, thyroid tissue, could not be accessed. Persistent patients shared more public clonotypes among themselves (approximately 2,500) than newly diagnosed patients did (nearly 1,000).

This specimen's time point label, per the study, means: newly diagnosed GD, antithyroid drugs for less than 3 months. For both TCR sequencing and RNA sequencing, RNA was extracted from PBMCs in TRIzol. Graves' disease was diagnosed according to American Thyroid Association guidelines. The patients came from an endocrinology department in Xi'an, China. From each patient, around 9 milliliters of peripheral blood was collected into an EDTA anticoagulant tube. Ficoll Paque Plus density gradient separation was used to isolate PBMCs, and no further T cell sorting was performed. An Agilent 2100 Bioanalyzer and agarose gel were used to check RNA quality, while a NanoDrop 2000 measured RNA concentration. Preparation of the library involved multiplex PCR. TCRdb records Illumina HiSeq 4000 as the sequencer. iRepertoire HTBI primers and Arm-PCR amplification of CDR3 regions were used to construct TCR beta libraries. Before sequencing, the PCR products went through gel purification. Regarding the original processing steps: A total of 60 to 80 TRBV and more than twelve TRBJ segments were identified across samples and were used for gene usage analysis of CDR3 amino acid clonotypes. Filtered high-quality paired reads were merged into contigs using COPE and FqMerger. BLAST was used to align contigs to the IMGT TRBV, TRBD and TRBJ reference genes, and CDR3 was defined following IMGT. Highly expanded clones were defined as clonotypes with a frequency above 0.1%. Repertoire diversity was measured by Shannon entropy, and V-J evenness by the Gini coefficient. Public clonotypes were defined as clonotypes shared by more than one individual. The public reads were run again by TCRdb, first through fastp at Q25 and then through MiXCR, and only productive beta chains were kept. Here each entry gathers all rows of one CDR3 protein and keeps the most common genes and DNA. TCRdb's processing, not the study's, gives the V and J calls here. Counted in this sample were roughly 380,000 distinct CDR3 sequences; about 14% of them appeared once. The leading ten clones occupy about a fifth of the sample.

V lost 4 bases and J lost 5 bases, and the count of bases not matched to a germline gene is 11. CDR1 and CDR2, looked up from the germline V gene, are LGHNA and YSLEER. Counted from cysteine to phenylalanine, this CDR3 has 16 amino acids. Of the read, only the CDR3 DNA is kept; its 48 bases are in frame from base 1. This clonotype was detected many times. Its antigen target is currently unknown. The input lacks base qualities; no much larger clone sits a single base away. The material sequenced was peripheral blood mononuclear cells (PBMCs), taken at new diagnosis, from a patient treated with antithyroid drugs. This receptor was obtained from a female donor with Graves disease. Here the chain combines TRBV4-3 and TRBJ2-1; 7 middle bases align to TRBD1. The CDR3 in this case is CASSPTDREIDNEQFF. DNA sequence: TGCGCCAGCAGCCCTACCGACAGGGAGATAGACAATGAGCAGTTCTTC.